The 10 T cell receptor beta chains reported below all come from one sample, sequenced in a study of blood T cell repertoires in COVID-19. The data were produced by immunoSEQ multiplex PCR, yet TCRdb's version contains in-frame clones alone and is incomplete. In the table there are about 250,000 clones, about 85% of which are singletons. The source material was PBMCs or T cells enriched from blood (not recorded which). The source of these receptors is a woman in her twenties or thirties with acute COVID-19.

This chain uses TRBV12-3 or TRBV12-4 with TRBJ1-2, with 8 positions matching TRBD1. This CDR3 contains 13 residues. The V segment lost 6 bases and the J segment 8 bases; nucleotides outside the gene matches: 8. CDR3 amino acids: CASSLTDRGGYTF. CDR3 nucleotides: TGTGCCAGCAGCTTGACCGACAGGGGCGGCTACACCTTC.

CDR3 nucleotides: TGTGCCAGCAGCCCGTTAGCGGGAAATGTCAATGAGCAGTTCTTC. Its translation is CASSPLAGNVNEQFF. This chain links TRBV7-9 with TRBJ2-1; TRBD2 aligns across 8 bases. Germline lookup yields CDR1 SEHNR and CDR2 FQNEAQ (reference sequence). The CDR3 has 15 residues. V lost 5 bases and J lost 6; bases outside the gene matches: 9.

V usage is TRBV7-3 and J usage is TRBJ2-5, with 8 bases aligning to TRBD2. CDR3 length equals 16 residues. Trimming at V came to 5 bases and at J to 4 bases, leaving 12 bases not matched to a gene. Germline CDR1 reads SGHTA; CDR2 reads FQGTGA. CDR3 sequence (DNA): TGTGCCAGCAGCCCCGCAGCCGGGGGGGCCCCAGAGACCCAGTACTTC. It yields the protein CASSPAAGGAPETQYF.

CDR3 DNA sequence: TGTGCCAGCAGTTTCTCCTCCCCTGAAGCTTTCTTT. It encodes CASSFSSPEAFF. The V call is TRBV28, the J call TRBJ1-1; D not certain. The germline V gene has CDR1 MDHEN and CDR2 SYDVKM. Trimming took off 3 bases at V and 6 bases at J, with 8 bases between the two ends. This CDR3 is 12 amino acids long.

As DNA, the CDR3 is TGTGCCAGCACCCTACTAGCGGGAGCAGGAGAGACCCAGTACTTC. Amino acids: CASTLLAGAGETQYF. The chain recombines TRBV7-9 with TRBJ2-5; TRBD2 agrees at 11 bases. Trimming cost V 7 bases and J 4 bases; bases outside gene matches: 8. Germline values: CDR1 SEHNR, CDR2 FQNEAQ (reference sequence). The length of the CDR3 is 15 residues.

The J gene is TRBJ2-2, the V gene TRBV5-4, with TRBD2 matching 13 bases. Germline trimming cut 4 bases from V and 4 bases from J; bases unmatched to any gene: 7. The CDR3 has 17 residues. The germline gives CDR1 SGHNT, CDR2 YYREEE (reference sequence). The CDR3 DNA reads as TGTGCCAGCAGCCAGGGACTAGCGGGAACGGGCACCGGGGAGCTGTTTTTT. Translating gives CASSQGLAGTGTGELFF.

There are a few counts of this clone. The CDR3 sequence: CASSQVSGGGLQPQHF. As DNA, the CDR3 is TGTGCCAGCAGCCAAGTATCTGGAGGGGGCCTCCAGCCCCAGCATTTT. V usage is TRBV3-1 (or the pseudogene TRBV3-2) and J usage is TRBJ1-5, with 7 bases aligning to TRBD1. CDR1 is LGHDT, CDR2 YNNKEL, per germline (reference sequence). The CDR3 sequence is 16 residues long. The junction had 10 bases not matched to a gene; V was cut back by 1 base and J by 7 bases.

The genes are TRBV19 and TRBJ2-2; 11 bases agree with TRBD1. Germline V gives CDR1 LNHDA, CDR2 SQIVND (reference sequence). The CDR3 has 15 amino acids. Trimming at V came to 9 bases and at J to 4 bases, leaving 7 bases not matched to a gene. CDR3 coding DNA: TGTGCCAGCTCCCCTGGGACAGGGGGCACCGGGGAGCTGTTTTTT. Protein sequence: CASSPGTGGTGELFF.

In nucleotides, the CDR3 is TGTGCCAGCAGCTCGTCGTTCCTAGCGGGAGTCCCCCATGAGCAGTTCTTC. Protein sequence: CASSSSFLAGVPHEQFF. The chain recombines TRBV7-6 with TRBJ2-1, with TRBD2 identical over 10 bases. CDR1 and CDR2 (germline): SGHVS, FNYEAQ. The CDR3 consists of 17 residues. The V and J ends lost 4 bases and 8 bases, in that order; junction bases with no gene match: 14.

The genes are TRBV28 and TRBJ1-5; no reliable D call. Germline CDR1 MDHEN, CDR2 SYDVKM. Trimming shortened V by 4 bases and J by 12 bases, and 13 bases separated the two germline ends. This CDR3 has 12 amino acids. This chain's CDR3 is CASSSIRGNQHF. In nucleotides, the CDR3 is TGTGCCAGCAGTTCCATCCGCGGGAACCAGCATTTT.